Shown below are 3 T cell receptor beta chains from a single sample sequenced in a study of T cell responses to AZD1222 COVID-19 vaccine. Data came from immunoSEQ multiplex PCR; TCRdb stores just in-frame clones and leaves some out. The sample yields about 160,000 clones, 90% seen once. Sequenced material: peripheral blood, taken on day 0 of AZD1222 vaccination. These receptors were taken from an adult in good health.

V is TRBV6-5 and J is TRBJ2-1, with 9 positions matching TRBD2. J lost 6 bases, V lost 2 bases, and 2 bases had no gene match. CDR1 is MNHEY, CDR2 SVGAGI, per germline. This CDR3 has 14 amino acids. This CDR3 is CASSYQRGANEQFF. As DNA, the CDR3 is TGTGCCAGCAGTTACCAGCGGGGGGCCAATGAGCAGTTCTTC.

The V and J genes are TRBV4-3 and TRBJ1-6; D is uncertain. This CDR3 is built from 15 residues. Germline CDR1 and CDR2: LGHNA and YSLEER. Trimming shortened V by 1 base and J by 8 bases, and 12 bases separated the two germline ends. CDR3 DNA: TGCGCCAGCAGCCAAGGGGATTCTCCTCATTCACCCCTCCACTTT. Translation: CASSQGDSPHSPLHF.

The chain links TRBV7-9 to TRBJ2-4; no definite D call. V shed 2 bases and J shed 8 bases, with 10 bases lying between them. The CDR3 loop spans 13 amino acids. Germline V gene lookup returns CDR1 SEHNR and CDR2 FQNEAQ (reference sequence). The CDR3 DNA sequence: TGTGCCAGCAGCTTAAAGGGAAAGGACATTCAGTACTTC. It codes for CASSLKGKDIQYF.